This T cell receptor (beta chain) emerged from a study of blood T cell repertoires in COVID-19. Study at large: Donors in the United States, Italy and Spain gave samples during acute or convalescent COVID-19. From T cells, B-cell-depleted T cells, or PBMCs came the material, which was cDNA or gDNA.

Methods used by the authors: It was from reference gene primer amplification that nucleated cell counts were estimated. Data came from immunoSEQ multiplex PCR; TCRdb stores just in-frame clones and leaves some out. Clonal size and the V and J genes are those of that table, whereas D and trimming came from the DNA. This table holds about 80,000 clones, approximately 76% found once. CDR1 LNHDA and CDR2 SQIVND come from the germline V gene (reference sequence). Trimming at V came to 0 bases and at J to 5 bases, leaving 6 bases not matched to a gene. This CDR3 comprises 17 residues. Sequencing input: peripheral blood. The chain uses TRBV19 and TRBJ2-2, with 10 bases matching TRBD2. This sequence originates from an older man with active or convalescent COVID-19. The CDR3 bases are TGTGCCAGTAGTATAGATAAGCGGGGGGGCTGGACCGGGGAGCTGTTTTTT. Protein sequence: CASSIDKRGGWTGELFF.